This passage covers 19 T cell receptor beta chains from one sample sequenced in a study of Ad26.COV2.S vaccination and SARS-CoV-2 variants (dated by TCRdb to about 2021). The library was obtained by the immunoSEQ multiplex PCR assay. TCRdb took this table from immuneACCESS and kept in-frame rearrangements with V and J called. Such tables lack part of the clones; where checked against another copy, unresolved V genes explain under half of the gap, and the rest is unexplained. For this sample the table gives around 450,000 clones, of which roughly 89% were detected only once. Of the sample, about 2.4% falls within the top ten clones. The meaning of the sample's treatment or condition label: some 20 received Ad26.COV2.S at low or high dose, single or two shots; five or six received placebo; per-sample allocation not given. Repertoires of vaccine and placebo recipients were sequenced from samples taken on day 63 after the first injection.

The specimen was peripheral blood, collected in a trial of Ad26.COV2.S vaccine versus placebo. The receptors shown here come from a person aged 18-65 years who received the Ad26.COV2.S COVID-19 vaccine or a placebo.

The chain recombines TRBV6-6 with TRBJ2-1; TRBD2 matches at 9 bases. The V gene's germline CDR1 is MNHNY and CDR2 SVGAGI (reference sequence). With 5 bases clipped from V and 7 bases from J, the junction kept 6 bases outside the gene matches. The CDR3 spans 14 residues. The CDR3 DNA follows: TGTGCCAGCAGTAGACTAGCGGAAATGAATGAGCAGTTCTTC. This translates into CASSRLAEMNEQFF.

The chain is built from TRBV5-6 and TRBJ2-2; possibly TRBD1 for D (6 bases). Looked up from germline, CDR1 is SGHDT and CDR2 is YYEEEE. The ends were cut back, 0 bases at V and 4 bases at J, with 7 bases in the middle. There are 14 residues in the CDR3. The CDR3 is CASSLDRVTGELFF. The CDR3 DNA reads TGTGCCAGCAGCTTGGACAGGGTCACCGGGGAGCTGTTTTTT.

This clone was seen once. V is TRBV27 and J is TRBJ1-5; a weak D match, TRBD1 (5 bases). Trimming took off 7 bases at V and 2 bases at J, with 9 bases between the two ends. The CDR3 length is 13 residues. Germline V gene data show CDR1 as MNHEY and CDR2 as SMNVEV (reference sequence). The CDR3 DNA is TGTGCCAGCATGGCGGGGGGCAATCAGCCCCAGCATTTT. As protein: CASMAGGNQPQHF.

The chain recombines TRBV4-3 with TRBJ1-5; D unclear. This CDR3 has 14 amino acids. Trimming took 1 base from V and 1 from J, leaving 5 bases between them. Germline V CDR1 and CDR2: LGHNA, YSLEER. The CDR3 spells CASSQAESNQPQHF. The CDR3 nucleotides are TGCGCCAGCAGCCAAGCCGAGAGCAATCAGCCCCAGCATTTT.

The chain is built from TRBV25-1 and TRBJ1-2, with unresolved D. Per the germline V gene, CDR1 is MGHDK and CDR2 is SYGVNS. Trimming stripped 2 bases from V and 6 bases from J, with 10 bases between. CDR3 size: 13 residues. The CDR3 sequence is CASSEGEPHGYTF. CDR3 bases: TGTGCCAGCAGTGAAGGAGAACCTCATGGCTACACCTTC.

This rearrangement joins TRBV10-3 to TRBJ1-1; a weak D match, TRBD1 (5 bases). Germline-derived CDR1 and CDR2 are ENHRY and SYGVKD. This CDR3 is built from 16 residues. Deletions cut 4 bases from V and 1 base from J, with 16 bases between. CDR3 sequence reads: CAISGGPGTGNTEAFF. In DNA, the CDR3 is TGTGCCATCAGTGGAGGCCCCGGGACGGGGAACACTGAAGCTTTCTTT.

The chain combines TRBV5-1 with TRBJ2-7; possibly TRBD1 for D (8 bases). Trimming shortened V by 4 bases and J by 3 bases, and 14 bases separated the two germline ends. This CDR3 has 14 amino acids. Germline-derived CDR1 and CDR2 are SGHRS and YFSETQ. CDR3: CASSLTGEGYEQYF. Here the CDR3 DNA reads TGCGCCAGCAGCCTGACAGGGGAGGGCTACGAGCAGTACTTC.

The chain recombines TRBV6-2 or TRBV6-3 with TRBJ2-1, with TRBD2 matching 14 bases. V dropped 6 bases and J dropped 3; count of bases not matched to a gene: 16. The CDR3 sequence is 20 residues long. From germline, CDR1 is MNHEY and CDR2 SVGEGT. The CDR3 DNA is TGTGCCAGCAGCCCAACCCCGGGACTAGCGGGAGTATGGCTCTACAATGAGCAGTTCTTC. It specifies CASSPTPGLAGVWLYNEQFF.

The chain has TRBV10-2 and TRBJ2-7; TRBD1 aligns across 10 bases. The V gene end was trimmed by 0 bases and the J gene end by 8 bases; junction bases not matched to a gene: 10. Germline loops: CDR1 WSHSY, CDR2 SAAADI. This CDR3 has 16 residues. The DNA for the CDR3 is TGCGCCAGCAGTGAGTCGGATGGGACAGGGGTTTTGAAGCAGTACGTC. This gives the protein CASSESDGTGVLKQYV.

The chain joins TRBV7-8 to TRBJ2-5; D is perhaps TRBD2 (6 bases). V was pared by 6 bases and J by 2 bases, with 10 bases between. The germline V gene has CDR1 SGHVS and CDR2 FQNEAQ. This CDR3 is 13 amino acids long. The CDR3, as DNA: TGTGCCAGCAGGTTTGCGGGACAAGAGACCCAGTACTTC. The encoded protein is CASRFAGQETQYF.

In nucleotides, the CDR3 is TGTGCCAGCACCTTGGATGGGGAAACTGAAGCTTTCTTT. Amino acid sequence: CASTLDGETEAFF. V and J are TRBV6-5 and TRBJ1-1; D uncertain. Germline V gene data show CDR1 as MNHEY and CDR2 as SVGAGI. Trimming took 7 bases from V and 5 from J, leaving 14 bases between them. The CDR3 runs to 13 residues.

The chain employs TRBV7-3 and TRBJ2-1, with D hard to call. CDR3 length equals 12 residues. V gave up 0 bases and J gave up 9 bases, with 6 bases separating them. In germline, CDR1 is SGHTA, CDR2 FQGTGA. CDR3 nucleotide sequence: TGTGCCAGCAGCTTAACGGACGGTGAGCAGTTCTTC. The encoded protein is CASSLTDGEQFF.

In regard to this clone: Other DNA sequences in this sample translate to the same CDR3. The chain carries TRBV7-2 and TRBJ2-1, with TRBD2 as a possible D gene (5 bases). Trimming cost V 0 bases and J 5 bases, with 5 bases left between them. The CDR3 consists of 13 residues. Germline CDR1 is SGHTA and CDR2 is FQGNSA. The CDR3: CASSLARDNEQFF. Here the CDR3 DNA reads TGTGCCAGCAGCTTAGCGAGGGACAATGAGCAGTTCTTC.

The CDR3 DNA is TGTGCCAGCAGCGGGGGGACAGGTAATCAGCCCCAGCATTTT. This codes for CASSGGTGNQPQHF. V gene TRBV9 combines with J gene TRBJ1-5, with TRBD1 matching 8 bases. This CDR3 has 14 residues. Germline CDR1 and CDR2: SGDLS and YYNGEE. The junction had 3 bases not matched to a gene; V was cut back by 3 bases and J by 4 bases.

The rearrangement uses TRBV28 and TRBJ2-3; 10 bases line up with TRBD2. CDR3 length: 18 residues. The ends lost 3 bases at V and 2 bases at J; junction bases unmatched: 11. Germline V lookup: CDR1 MDHEN, CDR2 SYDVKM. CDR3 amino acids: CASSFVGYSGGTTDTQYF. The CDR3 DNA follows: TGTGCCAGCAGTTTTGTCGGGTATAGCGGGGGGACCACAGATACGCAGTATTTT. Based on the CDR3 plus reference TRBV28 and TRBJ2-3, the full variable domain is DVKVTQSSRYLVKRTGEKVFLECVQDMDHENMFWYRQDPGLGLRLIYFSYDVKMKEKGDIPEGYSVSREKKERFSLILESASTNQTSMYLCASSFVGYSGGTTDTQYFGPGTRLTVL.

V is TRBV9 and J is TRBJ1-2, with D possibly matching TRBD1 (5 bases). V lost 0 bases to trimming and J lost 3 bases, with 15 bases between them. Germline CDR1 reads SGDLS; CDR2 reads YYNGEE. CDR3 size: 16 residues. The CDR3 coding sequence is TGTGCCAGCAGCGTAGGTCGGGGCAGGGACGACTATGGCTACACCTTC. The encoded protein is CASSVGRGRDDYGYTF.

Note on this clone: The same CDR3 can be traced to other DNA sequences in this sample. V gene TRBV5-1 combines with J gene TRBJ1-1, with 7 bases that match TRBD1. The V segment lost 0 bases and the J segment 1 base; nucleotides outside the gene matches: 0. CDR3 length: 14 amino acids. Germline lookup yields CDR1 SGHRS and CDR2 YFSETQ. CDR3 coding DNA: TGCGCCAGCAGCTTGGACAGGGGGAACACTGAAGCTTTCTTT. Translating gives CASSLDRGNTEAFF.

The J gene is TRBJ2-3, the V gene TRBV2; 12 nucleotides agree with TRBD2. The V segment lost 8 bases and the J segment 5 bases; nucleotides outside the gene matches: 5. Germline CDR1 reads SNHLY; CDR2 reads FYNNEI. This CDR3 contains 14 residues. The CDR3 sequence: CASSRTSGVDTQYF. The CDR3 bases are TGTGCCAGCTCCCGGACTAGCGGGGTAGATACGCAGTATTTT.

The CDR3 DNA reads TGTGCCAGCAGCCTTTATTGGGGGCCGCGTTACAATGAGCAGTTCTTC. This translates into CASSLYWGPRYNEQFF. The rearrangement joins TRBV7-2 to TRBJ2-1, with D possibly being TRBD1 (6 bases). Germline V lookup: CDR1 SGHTA, CDR2 FQGNSA. The V end lost 5 bases, the J end lost 4 bases, and 18 bases lay between the germline ends. There are 16 residues in the CDR3.